Listed below are T cell receptor beta chains from one sample, sequenced in a study of blood T cell repertoires in COVID-19. TCRdb's table, derived via immunoSEQ multiplex PCR, lists solely in-frame clones and lacks some. The sample lists 150,000 or so clones, around nine tenths seen once, with about 1.5% in the top ten. The specimen sequenced was peripheral blood. These receptors all come from a woman aged 60-75 years with acute or convalescent COVID-19. CDR3s include the opening cysteine and the closing phenylalanine or tryptophan. A D gene is named only where the DNA matches it firmly. For some rows the clone size is stated as once, few or many, or as a class when expanded; others skip it.

j_call d_call clone_size v_call cdr3_aa cdr3_nt
TRBJ2-7 TRBD2 once TRBV5-6 CASSLVASGNYEQYF TGTGCCAGCAGCTTGGTTGCTAGCGGAAACTACGAGCAGTACTTC
TRBJ2-5 TRBD2 - TRBV29-1 CSAGLVGETQYF TGCAGCGCTGGACTAGTCGGCGAGACCCAGTACTTC
TRBJ2-1 TRBD2 - TRBV4-2 CASSQDNSGGANEQFF TGTGCCAGCAGCCAAGATAATAGCGGGGGGGCCAATGAGCAGTTCTTC
TRBJ2-2 - - TRBV7-8 CASSLGSRGFDTGELFF TGTGCCAGCAGCTTAGGTAGCAGGGGATTTGACACCGGGGAGCTGTTTTTT
TRBJ2-1 - - TRBV9 CASSASSLGGGREQFF TGTGCCAGCAGCGCCAGTTCGTTAGGGGGGGGGCGCGAGCAGTTCTTC
TRBJ2-3 TRBD2 - TRBV7-3 CASSFLGGSDTQYF TGTGCCAGCAGCTTCTTGGGAGGGTCAGATACGCAGTATTTT
TRBJ1-5 TRBD1 - TRBV19 CASITTGSVKQPQHF TGTGCCAGTATCACGACAGGGAGTGTCAAACAGCCCCAGCATTTT
TRBJ2-5 TRBD1 - TRBV7-9 CASSYSRTGAEETQYF TGTGCCAGCAGCTACAGTCGGACAGGGGCAGAGGAGACCCAGTACTTC
TRBJ2-3 - once TRBV24-1 CATRPQGTDTQYF TGTGCCACCAGGCCGCAGGGCACAGATACGCAGTATTTT
TRBJ1-1 - - TRBV4-3 CASSQATANTEAFF TGCGCCAGCAGCCAAGCGACAGCGAACACTGAAGCTTTCTTT
TRBJ2-5 - - TRBV28 CASSLWEGGETQYF TGTGCCAGCAGTTTATGGGAGGGGGGGGAGACCCAGTACTTC
TRBJ2-5 TRBD2 - TRBV6-6 CASNDKRGEKETQYF TGTGCCAGCAATGACAAGCGGGGGGAGAAAGAGACCCAGTACTTC
TRBJ2-4 - - TRBV27 CASGAQGGGNIQYF TGTGCCAGCGGAGCTCAGGGGGGAGGAAACATTCAGTACTTC
TRBJ2-1 TRBD2 once TRBV5-6 CASSPWTSGGAVDEQFF TGTGCCAGCAGCCCGTGGACTAGCGGGGGGGCCGTTGATGAGCAGTTCTTC
TRBJ1-5 TRBD1 - TRBV24-1 CATSDGGQGNQPQHF TGTGCCACCAGTGACGGTGGACAGGGCAATCAGCCCCAGCATTTT